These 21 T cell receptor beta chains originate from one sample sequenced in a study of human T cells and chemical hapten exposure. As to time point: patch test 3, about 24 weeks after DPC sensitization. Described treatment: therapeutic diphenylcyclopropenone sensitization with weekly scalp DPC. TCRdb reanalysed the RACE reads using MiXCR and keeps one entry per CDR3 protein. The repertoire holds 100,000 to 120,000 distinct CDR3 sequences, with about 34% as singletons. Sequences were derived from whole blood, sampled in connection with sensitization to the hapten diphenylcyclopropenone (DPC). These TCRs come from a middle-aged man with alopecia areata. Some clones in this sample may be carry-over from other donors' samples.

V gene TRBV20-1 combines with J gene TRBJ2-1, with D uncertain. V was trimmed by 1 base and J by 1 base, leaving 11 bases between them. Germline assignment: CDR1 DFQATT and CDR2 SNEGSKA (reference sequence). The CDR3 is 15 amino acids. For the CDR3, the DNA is TGCAGTGCTAGAGGTCAGCTAGATTCCTACAATGAGCAGTTCTTC. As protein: CSARGQLDSYNEQFF.

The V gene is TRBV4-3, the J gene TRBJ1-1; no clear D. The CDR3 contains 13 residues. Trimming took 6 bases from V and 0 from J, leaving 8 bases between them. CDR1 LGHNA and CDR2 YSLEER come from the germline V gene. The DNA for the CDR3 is TGCGCCAGCAGTAGGGCATTGAACACTGAAGCTTTCTTT. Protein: CASSRALNTEAFF.

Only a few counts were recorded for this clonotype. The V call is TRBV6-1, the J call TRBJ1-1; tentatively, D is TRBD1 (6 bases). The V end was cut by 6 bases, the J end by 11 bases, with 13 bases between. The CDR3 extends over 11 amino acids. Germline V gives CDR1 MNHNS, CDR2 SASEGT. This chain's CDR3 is CASSYRADAFF. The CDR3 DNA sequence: TGTGCCAGCAGCTACAGGGCGGACGCTTTCTTT.

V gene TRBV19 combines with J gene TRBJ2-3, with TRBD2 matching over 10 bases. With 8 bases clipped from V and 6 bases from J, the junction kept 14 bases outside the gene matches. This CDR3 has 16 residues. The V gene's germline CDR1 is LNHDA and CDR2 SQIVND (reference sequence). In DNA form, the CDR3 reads TGTGCCAGTTCCCCTAGCGGGAGAGGTGGAGCGGATACGCAGTATTTT. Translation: CASSPSGRGGADTQYF.

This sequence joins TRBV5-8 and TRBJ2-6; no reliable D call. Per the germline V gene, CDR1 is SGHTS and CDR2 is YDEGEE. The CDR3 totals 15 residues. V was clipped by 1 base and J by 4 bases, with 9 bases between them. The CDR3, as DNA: TGTGCCAGCAGCTTGTACCAGACAGGGGCCAACGTCCTGACTTTC. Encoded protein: CASSLYQTGANVLTF.

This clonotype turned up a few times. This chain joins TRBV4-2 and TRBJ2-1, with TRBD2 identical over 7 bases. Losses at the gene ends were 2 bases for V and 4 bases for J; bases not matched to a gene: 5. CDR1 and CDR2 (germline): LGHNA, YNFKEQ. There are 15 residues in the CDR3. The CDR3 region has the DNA TGTGCCAGCAGCCAAATGCGGGGGATATACAATGAGCAGTTCTTC. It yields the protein CASSQMRGIYNEQFF.

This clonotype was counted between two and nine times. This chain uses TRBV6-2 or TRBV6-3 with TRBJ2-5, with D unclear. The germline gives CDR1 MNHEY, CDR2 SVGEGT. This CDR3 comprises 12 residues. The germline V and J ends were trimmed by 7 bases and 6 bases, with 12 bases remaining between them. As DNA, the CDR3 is TGTGCCAGCAAGTTTTCAGGTCAGACCCAGTACTTC. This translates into CASKFSGQTQYF.

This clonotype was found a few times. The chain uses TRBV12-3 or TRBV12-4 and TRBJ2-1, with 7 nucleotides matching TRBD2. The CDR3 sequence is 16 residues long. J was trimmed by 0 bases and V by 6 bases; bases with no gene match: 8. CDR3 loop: CASSLSGDGSYNEQFF. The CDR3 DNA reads TGTGCCAGCAGCCTCAGCGGGGATGGCTCCTACAATGAGCAGTTCTTC.

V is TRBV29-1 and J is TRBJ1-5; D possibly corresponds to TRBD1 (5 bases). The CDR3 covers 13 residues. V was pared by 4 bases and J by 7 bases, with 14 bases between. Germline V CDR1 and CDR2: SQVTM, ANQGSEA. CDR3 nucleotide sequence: TGCAGCGTTGCGTCGGACATGGGCCAGCCCCAGCATTTT. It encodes CSVASDMGQPQHF.

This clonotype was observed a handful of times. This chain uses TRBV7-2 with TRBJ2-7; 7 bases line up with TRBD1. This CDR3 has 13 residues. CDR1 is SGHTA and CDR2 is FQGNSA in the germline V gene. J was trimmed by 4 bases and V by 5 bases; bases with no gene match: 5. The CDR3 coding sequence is TGTGCCAGCAGCCGACAGGGCTTTTACGAGCAGTACGTC. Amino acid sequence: CASSRQGFYEQYV.

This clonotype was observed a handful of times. The chain's CDR3 is CASSPHLTNTQYF. CDR3 bases: TGTGCCAGTTCCCCCCACCTTACGAATACGCAGTATTTT. The rearrangement joins TRBV12-3 or TRBV12-4 to TRBJ2-3; D gene ambiguous. The CDR3 contains 13 residues. The V and J ends lost 9 bases and 7 bases respectively, with 17 bases between them.

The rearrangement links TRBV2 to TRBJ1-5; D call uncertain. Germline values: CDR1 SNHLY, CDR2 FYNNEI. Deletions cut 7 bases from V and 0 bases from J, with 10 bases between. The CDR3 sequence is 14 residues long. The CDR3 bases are TGTGCCAGCAACGGGCGCGTTAGCAATCAGCCCCAGCATTTT. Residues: CASNGRVSNQPQHF.

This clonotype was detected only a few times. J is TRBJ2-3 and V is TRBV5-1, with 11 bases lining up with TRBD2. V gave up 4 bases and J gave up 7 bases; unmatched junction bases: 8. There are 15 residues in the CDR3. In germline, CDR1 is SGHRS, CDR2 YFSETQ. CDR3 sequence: CASSKGLAASYTQYF. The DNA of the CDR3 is TGCGCCAGCAGCAAGGGACTAGCGGCCAGCTATACGCAGTATTTT.

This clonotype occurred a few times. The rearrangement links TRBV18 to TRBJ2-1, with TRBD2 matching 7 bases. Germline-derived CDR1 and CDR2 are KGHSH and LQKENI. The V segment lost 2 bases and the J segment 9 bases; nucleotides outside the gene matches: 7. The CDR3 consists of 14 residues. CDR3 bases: TGTGCCAGCTCACCAGGGGGGAGGGCCGGTGAGCAGTTCTTC. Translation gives CASSPGGRAGEQFF. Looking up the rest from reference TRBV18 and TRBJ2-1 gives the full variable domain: NAGVMQNPRHLVRRRGQEARLRCSPMKGHSHVYWYRQLPEEGLKFMVYLQKENIIDESGMPKERFSAEFPKEGPSILRIQQVVRGDSAAYFCASSPGGRAGEQFFGPGTRLTVL.

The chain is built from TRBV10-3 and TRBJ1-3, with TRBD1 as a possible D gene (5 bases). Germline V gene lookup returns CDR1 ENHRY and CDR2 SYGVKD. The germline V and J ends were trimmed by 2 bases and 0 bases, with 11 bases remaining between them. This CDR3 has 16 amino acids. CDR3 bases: TGTGCCATCAGTGAGACGGGGCCGGCCTCTGGAAACACCATATATTTT. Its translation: CAISETGPASGNTIYF.

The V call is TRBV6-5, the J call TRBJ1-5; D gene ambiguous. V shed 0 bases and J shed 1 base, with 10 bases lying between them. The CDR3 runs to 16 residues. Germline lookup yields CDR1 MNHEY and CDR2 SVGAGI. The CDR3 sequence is CASSYSGQHSNQPQHF. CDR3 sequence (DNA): TGTGCCAGCAGTTACTCAGGGCAACACAGCAATCAGCCCCAGCATTTT.

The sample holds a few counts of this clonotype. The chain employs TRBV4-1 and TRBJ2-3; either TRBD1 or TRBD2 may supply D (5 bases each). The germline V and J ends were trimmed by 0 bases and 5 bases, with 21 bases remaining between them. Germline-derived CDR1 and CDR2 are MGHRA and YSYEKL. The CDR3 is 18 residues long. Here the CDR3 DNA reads TGCGCCAGCAGCCAAGATCTGGTGTGGGGGTCCGGGAAAGATACGCAGTATTTT. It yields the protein CASSQDLVWGSGKDTQYF.

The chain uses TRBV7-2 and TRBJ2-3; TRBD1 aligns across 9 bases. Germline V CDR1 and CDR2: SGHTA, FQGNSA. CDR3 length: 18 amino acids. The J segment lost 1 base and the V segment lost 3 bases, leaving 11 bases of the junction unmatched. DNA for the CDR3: TGTGCCAGCAGCTTTTGGGACAGGGTCGGAGTTGGCACAGATACGCAGTATTTT. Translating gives CASSFWDRVGVGTDTQYF. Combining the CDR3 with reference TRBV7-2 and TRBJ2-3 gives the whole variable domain GAGVSQSPSNKVTEKGKDVELRCDPISGHTALYWYRQSLGQGLEFLIYFQGNSAPDKSGLPSDRFSAERTGGSVSTLTIQRTQQEDSAVYLCASSFWDRVGVGTDTQYFGPGTRLTVL.

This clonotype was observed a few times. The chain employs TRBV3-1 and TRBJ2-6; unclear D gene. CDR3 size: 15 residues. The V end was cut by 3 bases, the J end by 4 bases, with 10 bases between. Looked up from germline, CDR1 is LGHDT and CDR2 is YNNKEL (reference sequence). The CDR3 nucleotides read TGTGCCAGCAGCCAGGAAATAGGGGGGGCCAACGTCCTGACTTTC. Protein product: CASSQEIGGANVLTF.

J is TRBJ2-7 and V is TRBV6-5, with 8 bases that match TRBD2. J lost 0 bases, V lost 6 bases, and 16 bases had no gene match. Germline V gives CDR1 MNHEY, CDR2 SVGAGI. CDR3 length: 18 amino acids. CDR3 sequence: CASRRGGAGRATSYEQYF. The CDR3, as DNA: TGTGCCAGCAGACGGGGGGGGGCTGGCAGGGCAACCTCCTACGAGCAGTACTTC.

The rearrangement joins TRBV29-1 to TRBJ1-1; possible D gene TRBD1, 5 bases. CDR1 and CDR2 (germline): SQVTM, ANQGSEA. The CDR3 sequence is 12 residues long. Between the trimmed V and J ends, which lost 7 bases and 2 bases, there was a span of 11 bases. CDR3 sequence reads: CSGRQSNTEAFF. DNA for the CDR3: TGCAGCGGGAGACAGTCCAACACTGAAGCTTTCTTT.